The table lists the clone carrying this T cell receptor beta chain with many counts. Its antigen is currently unknown. As the method for making TCR beta libraries, quantitative 5'-RACE with molecular barcodes was used. One entry per CDR3 protein, called by TCRdb with MiXCR from the 5' RACE reads. This repertoire shows some 270,000 distinct CDR3 sequences, 18% found once; its top ten account for over 25%. Trimming cost V 1 base and J 4 bases, with 12 bases left between them. Germline CDR1 is MNHEY and CDR2 is SVGAGI. The CDR3 has 15 residues. This specimen comes from a study of CD8 T cells in ankylosing spondylitis. General observations from the study: There was reportedly significant enrichment of clones that were disease-linked in matched ankylosing spondylitis synovial fluid. CD8+ cells made up the disease-linked clones, which were relatively rare in peripheral blood. In ankylosing spondylitis blood, a motif of 7 to 9 highly homologous TCR beta variants appeared characteristic.

Material for sequencing was blood, either unsorted or a sorted T cell fraction (not recorded which). The receptor was isolated from a male donor with ankylosing spondylitis or in good health (not recorded which). The chain uses TRBV6-5 and TRBJ2-3; tentative D call: TRBD2 (6 bases). The CDR3 is CASSYFGTEADTQYF. The CDR3 region has the DNA TGTGCCAGCAGTTACTTCGGGACTGAGGCAGATACGCAGTATTTT.